This T cell receptor (beta chain) was recorded in a study of CD8+ T cells in alopecia areata. The sequencing template was cDNA reverse transcribed from extracted RNA. Here immunoSEQ multiplex PCR was the method, and the copy in TCRdb shows in-frame clones only, minus some. The repertoire consists of 110,000 or so clones, with approximately 50% occurring once and the leading ten covering around a quarter. The germline V gene has CDR1 SEHNR and CDR2 FQNEAQ (reference sequence). This CDR3 spans 13 amino acids. V was clipped by 6 bases and J by 0 bases, with 8 bases between them. The chain uses TRBV7-9 and TRBJ1-1; the D is unclear. The sequenced sample consisted of NKG2D-low CD8+ T cells sorted from blood. This clonotype was obtained from a human donor with alopecia areata. CDR3 coding DNA: TGTGCCAGCAGTTATACAGTGAACACTGAAGCTTTCTTT. This sequence encodes CASSYTVNTEAFF.